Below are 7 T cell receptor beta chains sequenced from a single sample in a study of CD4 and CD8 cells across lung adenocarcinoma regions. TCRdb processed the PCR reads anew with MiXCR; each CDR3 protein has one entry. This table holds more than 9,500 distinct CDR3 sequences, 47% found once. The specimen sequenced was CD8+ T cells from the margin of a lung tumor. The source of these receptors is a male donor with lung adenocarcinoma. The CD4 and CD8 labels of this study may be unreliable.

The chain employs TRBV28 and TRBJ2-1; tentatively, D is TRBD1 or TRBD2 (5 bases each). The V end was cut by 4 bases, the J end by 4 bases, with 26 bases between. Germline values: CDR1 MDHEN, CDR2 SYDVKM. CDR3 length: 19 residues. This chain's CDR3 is CASSSLMGSVGEGYNEQFF. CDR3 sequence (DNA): TGTGCCAGCAGTTCGCTTATGGGCTCAGTCGGAGAGGGGTACAATGAGCAGTTCTTC.

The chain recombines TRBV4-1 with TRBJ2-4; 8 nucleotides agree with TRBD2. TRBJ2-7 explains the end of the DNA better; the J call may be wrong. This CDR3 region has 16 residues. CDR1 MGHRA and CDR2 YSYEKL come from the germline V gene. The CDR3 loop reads CASSPTSSGSFYEQYF. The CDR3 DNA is TGCGCCAGCAGCCCCACCTCGAGCGGGAGTTTTTACGAGCAGTACTTC.

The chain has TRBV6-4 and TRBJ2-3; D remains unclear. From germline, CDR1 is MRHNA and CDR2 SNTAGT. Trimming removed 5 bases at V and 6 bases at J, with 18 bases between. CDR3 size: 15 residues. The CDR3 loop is CASSLAPATQDTQYF. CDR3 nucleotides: TGTGCCAGCAGTCTCGCCCCCGCTACCCAGGATACGCAGTATTTT.

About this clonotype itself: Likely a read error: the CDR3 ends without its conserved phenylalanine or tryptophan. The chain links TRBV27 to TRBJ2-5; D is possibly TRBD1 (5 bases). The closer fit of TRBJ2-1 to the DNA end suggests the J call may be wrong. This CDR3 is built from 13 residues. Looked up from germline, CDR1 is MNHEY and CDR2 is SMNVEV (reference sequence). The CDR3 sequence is CAGCGRVKETQFS. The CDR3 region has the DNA TGTGCCGGCTGTGGCAGGGTGAAAGAGACCCAGTTCTCG.

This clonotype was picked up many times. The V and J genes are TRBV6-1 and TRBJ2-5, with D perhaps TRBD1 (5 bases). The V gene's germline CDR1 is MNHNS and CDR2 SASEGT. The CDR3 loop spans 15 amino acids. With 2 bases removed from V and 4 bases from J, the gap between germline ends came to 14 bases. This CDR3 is CASSEQGSWGETQYF. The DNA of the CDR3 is TGTGCCAGCAGTGAACAGGGTTCGTGGGGAGAGACCCAGTACTTC.

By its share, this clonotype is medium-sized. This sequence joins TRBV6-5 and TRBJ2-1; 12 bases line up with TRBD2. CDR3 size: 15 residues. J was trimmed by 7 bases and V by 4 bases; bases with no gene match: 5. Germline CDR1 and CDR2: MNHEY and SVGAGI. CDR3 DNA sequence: TGTGCCAGCAGTTCCTGGACTAGCGGGATGAATGAGCAGTTCTTC. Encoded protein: CASSSWTSGMNEQFF.

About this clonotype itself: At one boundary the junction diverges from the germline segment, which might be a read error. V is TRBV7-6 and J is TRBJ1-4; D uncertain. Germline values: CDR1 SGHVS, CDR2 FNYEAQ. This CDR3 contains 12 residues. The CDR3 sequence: CPVGPANEKLFF. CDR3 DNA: TGCCCCGTGGGTCCCGCTAATGAAAAACTGTTTTTT.